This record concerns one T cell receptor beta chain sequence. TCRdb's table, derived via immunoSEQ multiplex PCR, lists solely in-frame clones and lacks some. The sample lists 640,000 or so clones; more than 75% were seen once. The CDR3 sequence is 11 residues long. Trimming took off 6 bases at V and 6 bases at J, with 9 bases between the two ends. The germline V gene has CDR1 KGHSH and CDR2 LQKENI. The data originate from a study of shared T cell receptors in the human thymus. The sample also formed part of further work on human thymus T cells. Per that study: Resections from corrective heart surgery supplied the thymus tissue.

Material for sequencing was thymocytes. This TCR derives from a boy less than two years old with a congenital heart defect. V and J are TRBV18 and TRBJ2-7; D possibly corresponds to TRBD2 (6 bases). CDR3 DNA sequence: TGTGCCAGCTCGGGGGGTCGCGAGCAGTACTTC. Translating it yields CASSGGREQYF.